The rows below give T cell receptor beta chains drawn from one sample of a study of Ad26.COV2.S vaccination and SARS-CoV-2 variants. Some clones are missing from TCRdb's copy, which holds only in-frame ones; the method was immunoSEQ multiplex PCR. The sample lists hundreds of thousands of clones; about 90% were seen once. The specimen comprised peripheral blood, sampled in a trial of Ad26.COV2.S vaccine versus placebo. The receptors were gathered from a person aged 18-65 years who received the Ad26.COV2.S COVID-19 vaccine or a placebo. Both conserved end residues are part of each CDR3. Fields, in order: D gene, J gene, clone size, V gene, CDR3 protein, CDR3 DNA. The D gene is left open where the match is weak. Clone size appears in some rows only: once, few, many, or a class for an expanded clone.

-	TRBJ2-1	-	TRBV7-8	CASSFSPTGLSYNEQFF	TGTGCCAGCAGCTTCTCCCCGACAGGACTGTCCTACAATGAGCAGTTCTTC
-	TRBJ2-7	-	TRBV29-1	CSVETNSYEQYF	TGCAGCGTTGAGACTAACTCCTACGAGCAGTACTTC
-	TRBJ1-4	-	TRBV3-1/TRBV3-2	CASSFRYVGNEKLFF	TGTGCCAGCAGCTTCCGGTACGTAGGGAATGAAAAACTGTTTTTT
-	TRBJ2-4	-	TRBV5-4	CASSPYLLRDIQYF	TGTGCCAGCAGCCCCTACTTACTTCGGGACATTCAGTACTTC
-	TRBJ1-3	-	TRBV5-1	CASSPTRGARSGNTIYF	TGCGCCAGCAGCCCCACCAGAGGGGCGAGGTCTGGAAACACCATATATTTT
-	TRBJ1-2	once	TRBV7-8	CASSPDSGGYTF	TGTGCCAGCAGCCCCGACAGTGGTGGCTACACCTTC
TRBD1	TRBJ1-2	-	TRBV5-1	CASSLGTGDYGYTF	TGCGCCAGCAGCTTAGGGACAGGGGACTATGGCTACACCTTC
-	TRBJ2-6	few	TRBV5-1	CASSFSGISSGANVLTF	TGCGCCAGCAGCTTTTCGGGGATTAGCTCTGGGGCCAACGTCCTGACTTTC
TRBD1	TRBJ1-2	-	TRBV19	CASSTQGSYIYGYTF	TGTGCCAGTAGTACACAGGGGTCTTACATCTATGGCTACACCTTC
-	TRBJ2-1	-	TRBV2	CASSELAGAGYNEQFF	TGTGCCAGCAGTGAATTGGCGGGGGCAGGCTACAATGAGCAGTTCTTC
-	TRBJ1-2	once	TRBV4-2	CASSQDQQGLLYGYTF	TGTGCCAGCAGCCAAGATCAGCAGGGTCTCCTCTATGGCTACACCTTC
-	TRBJ2-7	-	TRBV7-8	CASSGARDGAYF	TGTGCCAGCAGCGGAGCTCGGGACGGCGCATACTTC
-	TRBJ2-7	-	TRBV10-3	CAISGRSDEPPYEQYF	TGTGCCATCAGTGGAAGATCGGACGAACCTCCCTACGAGCAGTACTTC
TRBD1	TRBJ2-5	-	TRBV10-3	CAISEQTGGQETQYF	TGTGCCATCAGTGAGCAGACAGGGGGGCAAGAGACCCAGTACTTC
TRBD1	TRBJ1-6	-	TRBV27	CASSLGQGGYSPLHF	TGTGCCAGCAGTTTGGGACAGGGTGGGTATTCACCCCTCCACTTT
-	TRBJ2-7	-	TRBV12-3/TRBV12-4	CASSLGVSYEQYF	TGTGCCAGCAGTTTAGGGGTCTCCTACGAGCAGTACTTC
-	TRBJ1-3	-	TRBV6-6	CASKPRSSGNTIYF	TGTGCCAGCAAACCCCGTAGCTCTGGAAACACCATATATTTT
-	TRBJ2-3	-	TRBV18	CASSPDQGTDTQYF	TGTGCCAGCTCACCAGATCAGGGTACAGATACGCAGTATTTT